The TCR beta chain under discussion was sequenced for a study of tumor and adjacent non-tumor tissue in lung cancer. Across the study: There were around eleven adenocarcinoma, 2 squamous cell carcinoma and 1 small cell lung cancer cases. Study-wide points: Higher tumor TCR diversity was associated with shorter survival. Tumor repertoires had a smaller top 100 clone share than normal lung. Compared with tumor, normal lung showed significantly lower TCR diversity.

Points on this clonotype: Its cognate antigen is unknown. A read error may produce the germline difference seen at one junction end.

TCRbeta libraries were built with three rounds of nested PCR, modified from ARM-PCR. TCRdb re-derived calls from the multiplex PCR reads in MiXCR, one entry per CDR3 protein. The sample shows about 100,000 distinct CDR3 sequences, 65% of them seen only once. This CDR3 has 14 residues. Germline values: CDR1 DFQATT, CDR2 SNEGSKA (reference sequence). No cell sorting was done before RNA was extracted from the tissue. More than 3 cm separated this lung sample from the edge of the tumor. Sequencing used distant non-tumor lung tissue. This TCR came from a man aged 30 to 45 with non-small cell lung cancer. The chain joins TRBV20-1 to TRBJ2-7; 7 bases are shared with TRBD1. The CDR3 sequence: CRTDRSMRGGERYF. Written as DNA, the CDR3 is TGCAGGACGGACAGGAGCATGAGGGGTGGCGAGCGGTACTTC.